These T cell receptor beta chains were read from a single sample in a study of shared clonotypes between healthy human individuals. The assay was immunoSEQ multiplex PCR, and TCRdb's table has in-frame clones only and misses some. The sample has 2 million to 3 million clones; around 94% are singletons. The source material was naive CD4+ T cells sorted from blood. The receptors stem from a man aged 18 to 30 in good health. CDR3s leave out the opening cysteine and the closing phenylalanine or tryptophan.

j_call,v_call,cdr3_aa
TRBJ2-7,TRBV4-3,ASSQPRQRQGAYEQY
TRBJ1-4,TRBV27,ASSLVYTGTPGNEKLF
TRBJ2-3,TRBV2,ASKRVTSTDTQY
TRBJ2-2,TRBV27,ASSSWTSGSAELF
TRBJ2-1,TRBV6-5,ASSSGTLSYNEQF
TRBJ1-5,TRBV23-1,ASSFRGYSNQPQH
TRBJ1-2,TRBV6-1,ASRQQGSWNYGYT
TRBJ1-1,TRBV18,ASSPRQSRANTEAF
TRBJ1-4,TRBV4-1,ASRRTAGTNEKLF
TRBJ1-2,TRBV27,ASRKQQGTLYGYT
TRBJ2-5,TRBV2,ASSEVSHQETQY
TRBJ1-2,TRBV6-1,ASSSPTEANYGYT
TRBJ2-2,TRBV7-2,ASSLVFGGVTGELF
TRBJ2-5,TRBV29-1,SATDRGGRETQY
TRBJ2-7,TRBV5-1,ASSLWADPYEQY
TRBJ1-1,TRBV7-2,ASSFGGSTF
TRBJ1-1,TRBV7-9,ASSLPQGAILNTEAF
TRBJ1-3,TRBV18,ASSLGGSGNTIY
TRBJ2-1,TRBV7-9,ASSLVDNEQF
TRBJ2-5,TRBV6-5,ASSPPRQLAKTQY
TRBJ2-7,TRBV6-5,ASRSLAGVNYEQY
TRBJ2-7,TRBV29-1,SVEQGGYEQY
TRBJ2-4,TRBV28,ASSLSPGQKKNIQY
TRBJ1-2,TRBV7-2,ASSFGERGYT
TRBJ2-7,TRBV28,ASSPQGKGYEQY
TRBJ2-5,TRBV19,ASSIGGMQETQY
TRBJ1-5,TRBV7-9,ASSSDNQPQH
TRBJ1-1,TRBV28,ASSRMNTEAF
TRBJ2-7,TRBV11-2,ASRRSGSNSEQY
TRBJ2-4,TRBV5-4,ASSLTQQLAKNIQY
TRBJ2-7,TRBV6-1,AGLAGASYEQY
TRBJ2-2,TRBV9,ASSVVGETNTGELF
TRBJ2-3,TRBV20-1,SASGPDTQY
TRBJ2-3,TRBV5-4,ASSQTGTDTQY
TRBJ2-3,TRBV5-4,ASSSGGGGRTDTQY
TRBJ2-5,TRBV11-2,ASSLPGETQY
TRBJ1-4,TRBV15,ATILPGQGRGKLF
TRBJ2-1,TRBV5-4,ASSFRGNYNEQF
TRBJ1-5,TRBV4-1,ASSQLGTPNQPQH
TRBJ1-6,TRBV27,ASTTTRGVQNSPLH
TRBJ1-5,TRBV2,ASRDLSWGANQPQH